This T cell receptor (beta chain) is from a study of identifying expanded T cells in peripheral blood (dated by TCRdb to about 2019). As for the study more broadly: Four technical replicates, made by sequencing separate aliquots from the same pool of genomic DNA, were compared pairwise. General study outcomes and caveats: About 1.1 differentially abundant clones were flagged by the binomial model between technical replicates, whereas about 16.4 and 19 were flagged over about two weeks and four weeks, respectively. Both the number of clones called differentially abundant and the false-positive rate were significantly reduced by the beta-binomial model across all healthy-donor time intervals. It was expected by the authors that biological variance in healthy repertoires might increase further over much longer intervals, such as months to years. In all healthy donors, the variance in clone template counts between samples taken roughly two weeks apart rose significantly as total template count increased.

A word on this clone: The antigen it recognizes is unknown. Base qualities are missing; no much larger clone stands one base away.

The immunoSEQ Assay, which uses bias-controlled multiplex PCR amplification of genomic DNA, was used to profile TCRbeta CDR3 regions. The paper's processing steps were these. The absolute abundance of each unique TCRbeta CDR3 region was quantified after sequences were collapsed and filtered. Differential abundance was tested with a binomial (Fisher-equivalent) model and with a beta-binomial model adding time-dependent variance fitted from healthy donors. Clones with fewer than 5 combined templates were removed, and a clone was called differentially abundant if the clone's Benjamini-Hochberg FDR was below 0.01. Using the form v = (b*log(k)+a)^2, the beta-binomial variance was modeled as a function of the total template count across the two samples. TCRdb took this table from immuneACCESS and kept in-frame rearrangements with V and J called. Such tables lack part of the clones; where checked against another copy, unresolved V genes explain under half of the gap, and the rest is unexplained. V and J calls and clone size are given by that table; D and trimming were obtained from the DNA. This sample has about 100,000 clones in its table, and 70% to 90% of those were observed once. Jointly, the top ten make up about 18% of the sample.

The CDR3, cysteine through phenylalanine, is 12 amino acids long. Only the CDR3 DNA stays, 36 bases, in frame from base 1. V is shortened by 2 bases, J by 8 bases, and the region joining them spans 7 bases. The germline V gene specifies SGHNT as CDR1 and YENEEA as CDR2. No immune events, such as infections, were documented for the healthy donors during the collection period. Healthy-donor blood repertoires served as a training cohort to calibrate time-dependent variance in a beta-binomial model of T-cell clone differential abundance. There were roughly 10 healthy donors in the training cohort, of whom 3 were female and 7 were male. Donor ages ranged from roughly 29 to 64 years, with an average of 43 years. Whole blood, obtained from a commercial supplier, was collected from each healthy donor at three time points spaced approximately two weeks apart. For immunosequencing, genomic DNA was extracted from unsorted whole blood.

The chain is assembled from TRBV11-3 and TRBJ2-1; the D gene is unclear. The sequenced sample was blood. The TCR was taken from a person aged 18 to 75 in good health. The DNA reads as follows: TGTGCCAGCAGCTTATATGGTCATGAGCAGTTCTTC. The translation is CASSLYGHEQFF.